Shown below are 30 T cell receptor beta chains from a single sample sequenced in a study of OX40 agonist ivuxolimab in advanced cancers. The method was immunoSEQ multiplex PCR; TCRdb's version includes in-frame clones alone and lacks a portion of them. This sample has tens of thousands of clones, with over 75% found just once. The sequences come from CD4+ or CD8+ T cells sorted from blood, collected in a trial of the OX40 agonist ivuxolimab. The receptor set was obtained from an adult with an advanced solid tumor such as melanoma, head and neck, liver or kidney cancer.

The rearrangement joins TRBV10-1 to TRBJ1-1, with 7 bases aligning to TRBD1. Looked up from germline, CDR1 is WNHNN and CDR2 is SYGVQD (reference sequence). This CDR3 spans 15 amino acids. J lost 4 bases, V lost 0 bases, and 5 bases had no gene match. This CDR3 is CASSESVRGGTEAFF. DNA of the CDR3: TGCGCCAGCAGTGAGTCTGTCAGGGGGGGCACTGAAGCTTTCTTT.

The CDR3 nucleotides read TGCGCCAGCAGTTTCCACAGGGCCGATTCTACTAACTATGGCTACACCTTC. Amino acid sequence: CASSFHRADSTNYGYTF. The chain couples TRBV4-3 to TRBJ1-2; tentatively, D is TRBD1 (6 bases). The V end lost 6 bases, the J end lost 0 bases, and 20 bases lay between the germline ends. The V gene's germline CDR1 is LGHNA and CDR2 YSLEER. The CDR3 has 17 residues.

The chain carries TRBV6-5 and TRBJ2-3; a weak D match, TRBD2 (5 bases). The CDR3 has 12 amino acids. Germline CDR1 and CDR2: MNHEY and SVGAGI. V was clipped by 10 bases and J by 7 bases, with 15 bases between them. CDR3 sequence reads: CAIGGLSNTQYF. CDR3 bases: TGTGCCATTGGTGGACTCTCGAATACGCAGTATTTT.

The chain combines TRBV9 with TRBJ2-1, with D possibly being TRBD2 (5 bases). Germline loops: CDR1 SGDLS, CDR2 YYNGEE. This CDR3 spans 14 amino acids. V lost 0 bases and J 10 bases, leaving 14 bases between the germline ends. The CDR3 DNA follows: TGTGCCAGCAGCGTAGGAGGAGGTCCGACGGAGCAGTTCTTC. Protein: CASSVGGGPTEQFF.

The CDR3 sequence: CARNGTSGASSYEQYF. The CDR3 bases are TGTGCCAGGAATGGGACTAGCGGAGCAAGCTCCTACGAGCAGTACTTC. This chain connects TRBV28 to TRBJ2-7, with 11 bases matching TRBD2. J gave up 0 bases and V 9 bases, and 10 bases lay outside the gene matches. This CDR3 region has 16 residues. The V gene's germline CDR1 is MDHEN and CDR2 SYDVKM.

The chain uses TRBV7-9 and TRBJ2-3; 9 bases map to TRBD2. Germline-derived CDR1 and CDR2 are SEHNR and FQNEAQ (reference sequence). CDR3 size: 16 residues. The V segment lost 1 base and the J segment 4 bases; nucleotides outside the gene matches: 6. The DNA for the CDR3 is TGTGCCAGCAGCTTAGAGGTTAGCGGGGGCGCAGATACGCAGTATTTT. Translated: CASSLEVSGGADTQYF.

The V gene is TRBV4-3, the J gene TRBJ1-1; weak D call: TRBD1 (5 bases). With 0 bases removed from V and 4 bases from J, the gap between germline ends came to 15 bases. The CDR3 totals 16 residues. Germline V lookup: CDR1 LGHNA, CDR2 YSLEER. Here the CDR3 DNA reads TGCGCCAGCAGCCAAGATAGGGGCAGTTGGAGCACTGAAGCTTTCTTT. Amino acids: CASSQDRGSWSTEAFF.

The chain is built from TRBV5-6 and TRBJ2-3, with D unclear. This CDR3 spans 15 amino acids. Germline V lookup: CDR1 SGHDT, CDR2 YYEEEE. Trimming cost V 0 bases and J 0 bases, with 8 bases left between them. The CDR3 here is CASSLAAPSTDTQYF. CDR3 sequence (DNA): TGTGCCAGCAGCTTGGCCGCTCCTAGCACAGATACGCAGTATTTT.

This sequence joins TRBV7-8 and TRBJ1-4; D is unclear. V lost 2 bases, J lost 0 bases, and 7 bases lay in between. The length of the CDR3 is 15 residues. The germline CDR1 and CDR2 sequences are SGHVS and FQNEAQ. This chain's CDR3 is CASSLFGPTNEKLFF. As DNA, the CDR3 is TGTGCCAGCAGCTTATTCGGGCCAACTAATGAAAAACTGTTTTTT. The complete variable domain, with remaining parts taken from reference TRBV7-8 and TRBJ1-4, reads GAGVSQSPRYKVAKRGQDVALRCDPISGHVSLFWYQQALGQGPEFLTYFQNEAQLDKSGLPSDRFFAERPEGSVSTLKIQRTQQEDSAVYLCASSLFGPTNEKLFFGSGTQLSVL.

The chain links TRBV27 to TRBJ1-2, with a weak D call TRBD1 (5 bases). Per germline, CDR1 MNHEY and CDR2 SMNVEV (reference sequence). The CDR3 has 13 residues. The V end was cut by 6 bases, the J end by 0 bases, with 8 bases between. Here the CDR3 reads CASRDISNYGYTF. The DNA of the CDR3 is TGTGCCAGCAGGGACATCTCTAACTATGGCTACACCTTC.

This rearrangement joins TRBV6-5 to TRBJ2-1, with D possibly being TRBD1 (6 bases). V was cut by 2 bases and J by 5 bases, with 10 bases left in between. Germline lookup yields CDR1 MNHEY and CDR2 SVGAGI. There are 14 residues in the CDR3. The CDR3 DNA reads as TGTGCCAGCAGTTACAATGGGGGCGACAATGAGCAGTTCTTC. Its translation: CASSYNGGDNEQFF.

V is TRBV6-5 and J is TRBJ2-7, with D perhaps matching TRBD1 (5 bases). Germline V gene lookup returns CDR1 MNHEY and CDR2 SVGAGI. CDR3 length: 14 amino acids. Deletions cut 8 bases from V and 4 bases from J, with 18 bases between. CDR3 DNA: TGTGCCAGCGGACAAGGGCCTCCCCCTTACGAGCAGTACTTC. Translating it yields CASGQGPPPYEQYF.

The chain carries TRBV9 and TRBJ2-1; 9 bases line up with TRBD2. J gave up 15 bases and V 1 base, and 5 bases lay outside the gene matches. Looked up from germline, CDR1 is SGDLS and CDR2 is YYNGEE. The CDR3 spans 12 residues. The CDR3 nucleotides are TGTGCCAGCAGCGTATCTAGCGGGGTTTTGTTCTTC. It translates to CASSVSSGVLFF.

V usage is TRBV30 and J usage is TRBJ1-1; D may be TRBD1 (6 bases). V was cut by 3 bases and J by 1 base, with 9 bases left in between. The CDR3 extends over 13 amino acids. The germline CDR1 and CDR2 sequences are GTSNPN and SVGIG (reference sequence). DNA of the CDR3: TGTGCCTGGAGCCCGACAGGGAACACTGAAGCTTTCTTT. This gives the protein CAWSPTGNTEAFF.

This clone appeared a few times. The DNA for the CDR3 is TGTGCCAGCAGGTTGGGACAGGGATCAGTGGATGAGCAGTTCTTC. It translates to CASRLGQGSVDEQFF. The V and J genes are TRBV28 and TRBJ2-1; TRBD1 aligns across 9 bases. J lost 8 bases, V lost 6 bases, and 11 bases had no gene match. This CDR3 is 15 amino acids long. Germline CDR1 reads MDHEN; CDR2 reads SYDVKM. Full variable domain (remainder filled in from reference TRBV28 and TRBJ2-1): DVKVTQSSRYLVKRTGEKVFLECVQDMDHENMFWYRQDPGLGLRLIYFSYDVKMKEKGDIPEGYSVSREKKERFSLILESASTNQTSMYLCASRLGQGSVDEQFFGPGTRLTVL.

This rearrangement joins TRBV11-2 to TRBJ2-5; 9 nucleotides agree with TRBD2. Germline values: CDR1 SGHAT, CDR2 FQNNGV. Trimming at V came to 2 bases and at J to 3 bases, leaving 4 bases not matched to a gene. This CDR3 spans 15 amino acids. The CDR3 nucleotides read TGTGCCAGCAGCTTACCCGGACTAGCGAAAGAGACCCAGTACTTC. This translates into CASSLPGLAKETQYF. The entire variable domain, with the rest obtained from reference TRBV11-2 and TRBJ2-5, is as follows: EAGVAQSPRYKIIEKRQSVAFWCNPISGHATLYWYQQILGQGPKLLIQFQNNGVVDDSQLPKDRFSAERLKGVDSTLKIQPAKLEDSAVYLCASSLPGLAKETQYFGPGTRLLVL.

The V call is TRBV10-2, the J call TRBJ2-5; tentative D call: TRBD1 (5 bases). Deletions cut 0 bases from V and 0 bases from J, with 8 bases between. The V gene's germline CDR1 is WSHSY and CDR2 SAAADI. The CDR3 consists of 15 residues. The CDR3 DNA is TGCGCCAGCAGTGAGTCAGGGGCGTACCAAGAGACCCAGTACTTC. The encoded protein is CASSESGAYQETQYF.

V usage is TRBV7-2 and J usage is TRBJ2-3; 7 nucleotides line up with TRBD2. After removal of 3 bases from V and 2 bases from J, the junction contained 8 bases not matched to a gene. The CDR3 is made up of 16 amino acids. Looked up from germline, CDR1 is SGHTA and CDR2 is FQGNSA. The CDR3 coding sequence is TGTGCCAGCAGCTTGCCGATAGCGGGCCTCACAGATACGCAGTATTTT. It is translated as CASSLPIAGLTDTQYF.

The rearrangement links TRBV28 to TRBJ2-7, with 9 positions matching TRBD1. V gave up 5 bases and J gave up 3 bases; unmatched junction bases: 8. Germline CDR1 MDHEN, CDR2 SYDVKM. The CDR3 runs 15 residues. CDR3 sequence reads: CASSGPGQGIYEQYF. DNA of the CDR3: TGTGCCAGCAGTGGCCCGGGACAGGGTATCTACGAGCAGTACTTC.

The V call is TRBV7-2, the J call TRBJ2-7, with 8 positions matching TRBD2. Per the germline V gene, CDR1 is SGHTA and CDR2 is FQGNSA. With 7 bases clipped from V and 0 bases from J, the junction kept 11 bases outside the gene matches. The CDR3 contains 16 residues. CDR3 residues: CASTTSAGVNSYEQYF. The CDR3 nucleotides read TGTGCCAGCACGACTAGCGCCGGAGTTAACTCCTACGAGCAGTACTTC.

V gene TRBV27 combines with J gene TRBJ1-5; perhaps TRBD1 as D (5 bases). The V end lost 1 base, the J end lost 3 bases, and 10 bases lay between the germline ends. The CDR3 length is 15 residues. Germline V lookup: CDR1 MNHEY, CDR2 SMNVEV (reference sequence). The CDR3 loop is CASSLFAGSNQPQHF. As DNA, the CDR3 is TGTGCCAGCAGTTTATTTGCAGGGTCCAATCAGCCCCAGCATTTT.

The V and J genes are TRBV6-9 and TRBJ1-1, with 7 bases aligning to TRBD1. The CDR3 is made up of 12 amino acids. The junction had 3 bases not matched to a gene; V was cut back by 5 bases and J by 6 bases. The V gene's germline CDR1 is MNHGY and CDR2 SVAAGI. CDR3 in amino acids: CASSLTGAEAFF. CDR3 DNA sequence: TGTGCCAGCAGTCTAACAGGGGCTGAAGCTTTCTTT.

The chain recombines TRBV6-6 with TRBJ2-7; 10 bases fit TRBD1. CDR1 is MNHNY, CDR2 SVGAGI, per germline (reference sequence). The CDR3 is 15 residues long. The V and J ends lost 7 bases and 1 base, in that order; junction bases with no gene match: 7. CDR3 in DNA: TGTGCCAGCACCTACCTGGGACAGGGGTCCTACGAGCAGTACTTC. This translates into CASTYLGQGSYEQYF.

The gene calls are TRBV7-9 and TRBJ2-3, with 10 bases matching TRBD2. Germline V lookup: CDR1 SEHNR, CDR2 FQNEAQ (reference sequence). Trimming cost V 1 base and J 2 bases; bases outside gene matches: 3. The length of the CDR3 is 16 residues. The CDR3 DNA reads TGTGCCAGCAGCTTAGAAACTAGCGGGATCACAGATACGCAGTATTTT. It specifies CASSLETSGITDTQYF.

The rearrangement uses TRBV5-1 and TRBJ2-2, with D possibly matching TRBD2 (5 bases). Germline V CDR1 and CDR2: SGHRS, YFSETQ. The ends were cut back, 7 bases at V and 7 bases at J, with 11 bases in the middle. This CDR3 is 12 amino acids long. The CDR3 DNA reads TGCGCCAGCCAAAGCGAGGGCGGGGAGCTGTTTTTT. Encoded protein: CASQSEGGELFF.

In its sample, this clone was seen many times. The CDR3 DNA reads TGTGCCACCAGCGGTCCCTACAATGAGCAGTTCTTC. This translates into CATSGPYNEQFF. The chain couples TRBV15 to TRBJ2-1, with D unresolved. The CDR3 runs 12 residues. V gave up 5 bases and J gave up 2 bases, with 4 bases separating them. Germline CDR1 is LNHNV and CDR2 is YYDKDF (reference sequence). Filled out from reference TRBV15 and TRBJ2-1, the complete variable domain reads DAMVIQNPRYQVTQFGKPVTLSCSQTLNHNVMYWYQQKSSQAPKLLFHYYDKDFNNEADTPDNFQSRRPNTSFCFLDIRSPGLGDTAMYLCATSGPYNEQFFGPGTRLTVL.

The chain employs TRBV7-6 and TRBJ1-1; D is unclear. Trimming stripped 1 base from V and 3 bases from J, with 6 bases between. The germline CDR1 and CDR2 sequences are SGHVS and FNYEAQ. The CDR3 runs to 13 residues. For the CDR3, the DNA is TGTGCCAGCAGCTTAGGGGAGGACACTGAAGCTTTCTTT. Translating it yields CASSLGEDTEAFF.

This clone showed up just once. This chain links TRBV6-1 with TRBJ1-5; D is unresolved. CDR3 length: 11 amino acids. Germline loops: CDR1 MNHNS, CDR2 SASEGT. Trimming left V 3 bases short and J 4 bases short, with 1 base between. For the CDR3, the DNA is TGTGCCAGCAGTGAGAATCAGCCCCAGCATTTT. Its translation is CASSENQPQHF.

The chain links TRBV6-1 to TRBJ1-1; TRBD1 agrees at 9 bases. The CDR3 is made up of 12 amino acids. V gave up 4 bases and J gave up 8 bases; unmatched junction bases: 2. Germline V gene lookup returns CDR1 MNHNS and CDR2 SASEGT. The CDR3 region is CASSAGQGEAFF. The CDR3 DNA reads TGTGCCAGCAGTGCCGGACAGGGGGAAGCTTTCTTT.

This clone was seen only a few times. This chain uses TRBV2 with TRBJ1-4; D remains unclear. Deletions cut 1 base from V and 7 bases from J, with 13 bases between. The V gene's germline CDR1 is SNHLY and CDR2 FYNNEI. This CDR3 spans 15 amino acids. The CDR3 DNA reads TGTGCCAGCAGTGAAGGAGCCAGAAAGGGTGAAAAACTGTTTTTT. It encodes CASSEGARKGEKLFF. The whole variable domain, remainder taken from reference TRBV2 and TRBJ1-4, is EPEVTQTPSHQVTQMGQEVILRCVPISNHLYFYWYRQILGQKVEFLVSFYNNEISEKSEIFDDQFSVERPDGSNFTLKIRSTKLEDSAMYFCASSEGARKGEKLFFGSGTQLSVL.